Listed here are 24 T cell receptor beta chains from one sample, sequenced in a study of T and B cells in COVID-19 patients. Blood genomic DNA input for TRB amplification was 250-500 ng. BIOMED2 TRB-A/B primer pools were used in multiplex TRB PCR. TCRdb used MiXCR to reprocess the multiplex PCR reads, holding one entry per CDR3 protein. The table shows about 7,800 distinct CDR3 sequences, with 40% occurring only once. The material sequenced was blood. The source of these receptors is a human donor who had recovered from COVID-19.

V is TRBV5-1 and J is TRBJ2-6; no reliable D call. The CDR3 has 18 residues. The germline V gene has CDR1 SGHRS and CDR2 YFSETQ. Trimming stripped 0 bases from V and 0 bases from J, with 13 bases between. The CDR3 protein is CASSLVKGMASGANVLTF. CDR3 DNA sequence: TGCGCCAGCAGCTTGGTAAAGGGCATGGCCTCTGGGGCCAACGTCCTGACTTTC. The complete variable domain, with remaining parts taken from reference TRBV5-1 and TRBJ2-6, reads KAGVTQTPRYLIKTRGQQVTLSCSPISGHRSVSWYQQTPGQGLQFLFEYFSETQRNKGNFPGRFSGRQFSNSRSEMNVSTLELGDSALYLCASSLVKGMASGANVLTFGAGSRLTVL.

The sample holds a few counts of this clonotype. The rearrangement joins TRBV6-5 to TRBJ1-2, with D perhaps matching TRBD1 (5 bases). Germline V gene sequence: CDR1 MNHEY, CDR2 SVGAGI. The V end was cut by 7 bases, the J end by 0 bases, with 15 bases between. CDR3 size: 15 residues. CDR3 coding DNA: TGTGCCAGCAACCTACAGGCCGGCCCTAACTATGGCTACACCTTC. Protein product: CASNLQAGPNYGYTF.

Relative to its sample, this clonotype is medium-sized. The CDR3 DNA sequence: TGCAGCGTTGACCCTGGCGTGGGGGTCGAGCAGTACTTC. Translation: CSVDPGVGVEQYF. J is TRBJ2-7 and V is TRBV29-1; D assignment may be TRBD1 or TRBD2 (5 bases each). The CDR3 consists of 13 residues. V dropped 3 bases and J dropped 6 bases, with 15 bases sitting between them. Per germline, CDR1 SQVTM and CDR2 ANQGSEA.

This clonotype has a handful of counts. The CDR3 region is CASSLGTGQGTDTQYF. The CDR3 DNA follows: TGTGCCAGCAGCTTGGGCACGGGACAGGGTACAGATACGCAGTATTTT. This sequence joins TRBV5-6 and TRBJ2-3; 9 positions agree with TRBD1. V shed 0 bases and J 3 bases; nucleotides not matched to a gene: 5. Germline CDR1 reads SGHDT; CDR2 reads YYEEEE. The CDR3 extends over 16 amino acids.

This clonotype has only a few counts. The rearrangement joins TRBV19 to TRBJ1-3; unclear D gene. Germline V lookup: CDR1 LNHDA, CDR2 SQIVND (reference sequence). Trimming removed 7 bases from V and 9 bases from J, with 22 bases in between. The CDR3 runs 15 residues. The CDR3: CASTPRGRVPGTIYF. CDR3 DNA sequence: TGTGCCAGTACCCCCCGGGGAAGGGTTCCAGGCACCATATATTTT.

The CDR3 bases are TGTGCCAGCAGCTTCAGGGACAGGGGGAGGAATTCACCCCTCCACTTT. Translated, it gives CASSFRDRGRNSPLHF. The chain combines TRBV5-6 with TRBJ1-6; 11 nucleotides line up with TRBD1. V lost 2 bases to trimming and J lost 7 bases; unmatched junction nucleotides: 5. The germline gives CDR1 SGHDT, CDR2 YYEEEE. CDR3 length: 16 amino acids.

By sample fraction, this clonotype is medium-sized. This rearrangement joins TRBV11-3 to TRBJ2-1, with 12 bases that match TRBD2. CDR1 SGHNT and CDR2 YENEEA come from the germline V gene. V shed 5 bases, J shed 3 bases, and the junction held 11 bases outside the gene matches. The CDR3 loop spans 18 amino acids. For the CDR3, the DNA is TGTGCCAGCAGCATACTTTCTAGCGGGGGGGCGGACTACAATGAGCAGTTCTTC. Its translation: CASSILSSGGADYNEQFF.

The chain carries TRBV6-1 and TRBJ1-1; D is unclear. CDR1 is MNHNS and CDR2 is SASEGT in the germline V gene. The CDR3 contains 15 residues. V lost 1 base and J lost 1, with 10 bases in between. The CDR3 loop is CASSEVAGTNTEAFF. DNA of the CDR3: TGTGCCAGCAGTGAAGTCGCCGGCACGAACACTGAAGCTTTCTTT.

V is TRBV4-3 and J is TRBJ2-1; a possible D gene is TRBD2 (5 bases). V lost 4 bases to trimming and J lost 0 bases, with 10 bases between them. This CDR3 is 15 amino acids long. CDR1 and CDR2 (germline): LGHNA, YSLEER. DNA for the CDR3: TGCGCCAGCAGCCCTCTAGCCCCCTCCTACAATGAGCAGTTCTTC. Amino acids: CASSPLAPSYNEQFF.

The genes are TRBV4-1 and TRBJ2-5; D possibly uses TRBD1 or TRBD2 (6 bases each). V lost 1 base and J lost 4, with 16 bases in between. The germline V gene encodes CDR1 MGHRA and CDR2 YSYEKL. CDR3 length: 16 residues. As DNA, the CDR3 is TGCGCCAGCAGCCAAGGTGGGGGGCAGGAGGGAGAGACCCAGTACTTC. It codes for CASSQGGGQEGETQYF.

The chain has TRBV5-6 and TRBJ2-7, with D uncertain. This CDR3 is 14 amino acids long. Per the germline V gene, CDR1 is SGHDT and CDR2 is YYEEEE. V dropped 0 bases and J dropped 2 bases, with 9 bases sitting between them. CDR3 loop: CASSLGLGPYEQYF. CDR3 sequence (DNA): TGTGCCAGCAGCTTGGGTCTGGGCCCCTACGAGCAGTACTTC.

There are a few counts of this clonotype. The CDR3: CAWTLLSYNSPLHF. CDR3 nucleotide sequence: TGTGCCTGGACCCTTCTCTCCTATAATTCACCCCTCCACTTT. The rearrangement links TRBV30 to TRBJ1-6; D is unresolved. Germline CDR1 reads GTSNPN; CDR2 reads SVGIG (reference sequence). The CDR3 is 14 residues long. V was trimmed by 4 bases and J by 0 bases, leaving 7 bases between them.

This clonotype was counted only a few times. The DNA of the CDR3 is TGTGCCAGCAGGTACAGGGCGGTAGATACGCAGTATTTT. Its protein is CASRYRAVDTQYF. The rearrangement joins TRBV6-5 to TRBJ2-3; D is perhaps TRBD1 (6 bases). The CDR3 covers 13 residues. V lost 6 bases to trimming and J lost 5 bases, with 12 bases between them. CDR1 is MNHEY and CDR2 is SVGAGI in the germline V gene.

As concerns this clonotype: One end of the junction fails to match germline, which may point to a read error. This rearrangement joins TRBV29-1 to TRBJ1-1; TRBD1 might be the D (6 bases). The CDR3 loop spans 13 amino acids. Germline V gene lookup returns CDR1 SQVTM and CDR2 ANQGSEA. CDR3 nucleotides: TGCAGCGTCGTGGGACACCTGAAAACTGAAGCTTTCTTT. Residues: CSVVGHLKTEAFF.

Here the CDR3 DNA reads TGTGCCAGCAGCTACAGGGGGCGCGAGGTTCAACTGTTTTTT. Protein: CASSYRGREVQLFF. This chain joins TRBV12-3 or TRBV12-4 and TRBJ1-4, with TRBD1 matching 9 bases. The CDR3 sequence is 14 residues long. V was clipped by 6 bases and J by 12 bases; unmatched bases: 11.

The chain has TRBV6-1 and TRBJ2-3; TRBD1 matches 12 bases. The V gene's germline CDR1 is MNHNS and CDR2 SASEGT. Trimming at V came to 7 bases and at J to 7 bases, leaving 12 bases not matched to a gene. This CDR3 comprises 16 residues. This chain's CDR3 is CASIVRDRGLTNTQYF. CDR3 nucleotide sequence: TGTGCCAGCATAGTCCGGGACAGGGGGCTGACAAATACGCAGTATTTT.

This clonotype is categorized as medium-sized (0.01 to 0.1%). The CDR3 spells CASSLWGDTGELFF. The CDR3 coding sequence is TGTGCCAGCAGCTTATGGGGAGACACCGGGGAGCTGTTTTTT. The gene calls are TRBV11-3 and TRBJ2-2; D is possibly TRBD2 (5 bases). V was trimmed by 2 bases and J by 3 bases, leaving 7 bases between them. The CDR3 sequence is 14 residues long. Germline-derived CDR1 and CDR2 are SGHNT and YENEEA.

CDR3 DNA: TGTGCCAGCAGTTACTCCTTGACAGGATCCCACTATGGCTACACCTTC. Its translation is CASSYSLTGSHYGYTF. This sequence joins TRBV6-5 and TRBJ1-2; the D gene is possibly TRBD1 (6 bases). Between the trimmed V and J ends, which lost 0 bases and 3 bases, there was a span of 14 bases. Germline CDR1 reads MNHEY; CDR2 reads SVGAGI. The length of the CDR3 is 16 residues.

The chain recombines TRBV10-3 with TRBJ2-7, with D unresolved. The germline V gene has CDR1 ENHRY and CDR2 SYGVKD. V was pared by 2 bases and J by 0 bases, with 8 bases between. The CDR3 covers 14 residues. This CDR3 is CAISEMSLSYEQYF. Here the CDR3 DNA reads TGTGCCATCAGTGAGATGAGCCTCTCCTACGAGCAGTACTTC.

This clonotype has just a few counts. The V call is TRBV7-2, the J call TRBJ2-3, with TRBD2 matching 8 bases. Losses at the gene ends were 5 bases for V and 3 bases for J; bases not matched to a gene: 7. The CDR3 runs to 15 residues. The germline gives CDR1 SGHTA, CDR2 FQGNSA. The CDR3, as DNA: TGTGCCAGCAGCACGGCGGGACTAGTGACAGATACGCAGTATTTT. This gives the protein CASSTAGLVTDTQYF.

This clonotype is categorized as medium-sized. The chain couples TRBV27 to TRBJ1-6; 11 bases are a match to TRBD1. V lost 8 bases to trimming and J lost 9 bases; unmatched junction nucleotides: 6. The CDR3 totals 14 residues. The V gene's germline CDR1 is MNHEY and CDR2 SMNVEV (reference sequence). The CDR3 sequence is CASRGQGASSPLHF. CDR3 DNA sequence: TGTGCCAGCCGCGGACAGGGGGCCTCTTCACCCCTCCACTTT.

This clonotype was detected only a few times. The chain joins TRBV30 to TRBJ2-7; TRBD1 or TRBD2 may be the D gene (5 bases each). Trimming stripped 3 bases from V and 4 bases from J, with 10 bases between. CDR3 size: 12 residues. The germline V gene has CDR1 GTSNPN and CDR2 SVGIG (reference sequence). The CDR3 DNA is TGTGCCTGGAGAGAGGGGAAGTACGAGCAGTACTTC. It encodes CAWREGKYEQYF.

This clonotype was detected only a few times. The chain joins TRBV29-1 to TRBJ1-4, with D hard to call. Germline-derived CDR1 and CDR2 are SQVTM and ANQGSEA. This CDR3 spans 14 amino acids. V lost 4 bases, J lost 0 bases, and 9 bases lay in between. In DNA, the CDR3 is TGCAGCGTTGTTGGAGAGCCAACTAATGAAAAACTGTTTTTT. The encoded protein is CSVVGEPTNEKLFF.

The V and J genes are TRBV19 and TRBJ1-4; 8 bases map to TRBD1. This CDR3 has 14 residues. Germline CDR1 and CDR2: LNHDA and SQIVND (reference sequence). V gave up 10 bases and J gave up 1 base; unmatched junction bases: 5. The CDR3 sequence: CATTGQGTNEKLFF. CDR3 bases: TGTGCCACCACAGGACAGGGAACTAATGAAAAACTGTTTTTT.